The 16 T cell receptor beta chains presented below share a single source sample, sequenced in a study of blood T cell repertoires in COVID-19. Assay used: immunoSEQ multiplex PCR; TCRdb lists only in-frame clones, some missing. The data contain approximately 320,000 clones, approximately 90% of them singletons. Sequencing input: PBMCs or T cells enriched from blood (not recorded which). All receptors come from a woman aged 18-29 years who had recovered from COVID-19.

The chain has TRBV11-3 and TRBJ2-1; 13 nucleotides match TRBD2. Germline CDR1 reads SGHNT; CDR2 reads YENEEA. The CDR3 length is 17 residues. J was trimmed by 4 bases and V by 1 base; bases with no gene match: 4. CDR3 amino acids: CASSLAGTSGVYNEQFF. The CDR3 DNA reads TGTGCCAGCAGCTTAGCTGGGACTAGCGGGGTGTACAATGAGCAGTTCTTC.

The chain uses TRBV30 and TRBJ1-6, with D tentatively TRBD1 (6 bases). CDR1 and CDR2 (germline): GTSNPN, SVGIG (reference sequence). This CDR3 contains 14 residues. V dropped 0 bases and J dropped 13 bases, with 16 bases sitting between them. The CDR3 here is CAWSVEGEVSPLHF. The CDR3 DNA reads TGTGCCTGGAGTGTAGAGGGGGAAGTTTCCCCCCTCCACTTT.

This clone came up once. The rearrangement uses TRBV11-3 and TRBJ1-3, with a weak D call TRBD1 (5 bases). Germline assignment: CDR1 SGHNT and CDR2 YENEEA. This CDR3 has 14 amino acids. V lost 6 bases, J lost 2 bases, and 11 bases lay in between. In nucleotides, the CDR3 is TGTGCCAGCAGTTCACCAGGGACTGGAAACACCATATATTTT. It specifies CASSSPGTGNTIYF.

The chain is built from TRBV7-9 and TRBJ1-6, with 8 bases lining up with TRBD1. The CDR3 spans 15 residues. V was pared by 5 bases and J by 7 bases, with 7 bases of the junction left unmatched. From germline, CDR1 is SEHNR and CDR2 FQNEAQ (reference sequence). The CDR3 nucleotides read TGTGCCAGCAGCCCCCCCGGACAGGGAAATTCACCCCTCCACTTT. As protein: CASSPPGQGNSPLHF.

The CDR3 here is CASSHQTAMNTEAFF. The DNA of the CDR3 is TGTGCCAGCAGCCATCAGACAGCCATGAACACTGAAGCTTTCTTT. This chain uses TRBV6-6 with TRBJ1-1; tentatively, D is TRBD1 (5 bases). The germline V gene encodes CDR1 MNHNY and CDR2 SVGAGI (reference sequence). V shed 6 bases and J shed 0 bases, with 14 bases lying between them. The CDR3 extends over 15 amino acids.

Only one count was recorded for this clone. The genes are TRBV5-4 and TRBJ1-1; D is ambiguous. Trimming shortened V by 2 bases and J by 2 bases, and 7 bases separated the two germline ends. Germline V gives CDR1 SGHNT, CDR2 YYREEE (reference sequence). The CDR3 sequence is 13 residues long. The CDR3 sequence is CASSFESNTEAFF. The CDR3 nucleotides read TGTGCCAGCAGCTTCGAGAGTAACACTGAAGCTTTCTTT.

The J gene is TRBJ1-2, the V gene TRBV16, with TRBD1 identical over 12 bases. The junction had 18 bases not matched to a gene; V was cut back by 4 bases and J by 6 bases. Germline lookup yields CDR1 KGHSY and CDR2 FQNENV. This CDR3 is built from 19 residues. CDR3 nucleotide sequence: TGTGCCAGCAGCCTCCTTACCCCGGGACAGGGGGCAACGGGGGATGGCTACACCTTC. It is translated as CASSLLTPGQGATGDGYTF. Complete variable domain (other parts from reference TRBV16 and TRBJ1-2): GEEVAQTPKHLVRGEGQKAKLYCAPIKGHSYVFWYQQVLKNEFKFLISFQNENVFDETGMPKERFSAKCLPNSPCSLEIQATKLEDSAVYFCASSLLTPGQGATGDGYTFGSGTRLTVV.

Notes on this clone: Other nucleotide sequences from this sample produce the same CDR3. The genes are TRBV7-8 and TRBJ1-1; possibly TRBD1 for D (6 bases). The V gene lost 1 base and the J gene lost 8 bases, with 8 bases spanning the gap. CDR3 size: 12 residues. Germline loops: CDR1 SGHVS, CDR2 FQNEAQ. CDR3 region: CASSLVRGEAFF. The CDR3 DNA reads as TGTGCCAGCAGCTTAGTGAGGGGGGAAGCTTTCTTT.

The chain carries TRBV27 and TRBJ2-7, with a possible D match to TRBD1 (6 bases). V lost 0 bases and J lost 6, with 12 bases in between. Germline V lookup: CDR1 MNHEY, CDR2 SMNVEV (reference sequence). The CDR3 length is 14 residues. DNA of the CDR3: TGTGCCAGCAGTTTATCCATAACAGGGCTCGAGCAGTACTTC. It specifies CASSLSITGLEQYF.

DNA of the CDR3: TGCAGCGTTGGAGCCCCGTACCAAGAGACCCAGTACTTC. It is translated as CSVGAPYQETQYF. The gene calls are TRBV29-1 and TRBJ2-5; D is uncertain. Trimming took off 4 bases at V and 0 bases at J, with 9 bases between the two ends. Looked up from germline, CDR1 is SQVTM and CDR2 is ANQGSEA. This CDR3 is 13 amino acids long.

The chain combines TRBV20-1 with TRBJ2-3, with a possible D match to TRBD1 (5 bases). V shed 5 bases and J shed 14 bases, with 8 bases lying between them. The CDR3 extends over 8 amino acids. CDR1 DFQATT and CDR2 SNEGSKA come from the germline V gene (reference sequence). The CDR3 coding sequence is TGCAGTGCTTACCAGGGGTATTTT. It is translated as CSAYQGYF.

Worth noting for this clone: The junction and the germline gene differ at one end; a read error may be behind it. The V call is TRBV10-3, the J call TRBJ2-1, with D tentatively TRBD2 (7 bases). Germline CDR1 ENHRY, CDR2 SYGVKD. This CDR3 spans 15 amino acids. The CDR3 is CAITERGEGSDEQFF. The CDR3 nucleotides read TGTGCCATCACTGAGAGGGGGGAGGGCTCGGATGAGCAGTTCTTC.

The chain carries TRBV7-8 and TRBJ2-1, with TRBD2 as a possible D gene (5 bases). Trimming pared 3 bases from V and 2 bases from J, leaving 14 bases between. The CDR3 covers 16 residues. CDR1 is SGHVS and CDR2 is FQNEAQ in the germline V gene. CDR3: CASSFRLGITYNEQFF. For the CDR3, the DNA is TGTGCCAGCAGCTTCCGACTCGGGATAACCTACAATGAGCAGTTCTTC.

As to this clone: Other nucleotide sequences from this sample produce the same CDR3. The rearrangement links TRBV12-3 or TRBV12-4 to TRBJ1-5, with D unresolved. This CDR3 is built from 13 residues. The germline V and J ends were trimmed by 3 bases and 6 bases, with 9 bases remaining between them. This CDR3 reads CASSFGGGQPQHF. The CDR3 DNA reads TGTGCCAGCAGTTTCGGTGGCGGTCAGCCCCAGCATTTT.

The chain employs TRBV5-6 and TRBJ1-6; 10 bases map to TRBD1. Germline trimming cut 3 bases from V and 0 bases from J; bases unmatched to any gene: 0. CDR1 and CDR2 from the germline V gene are SGHDT and YYEEEE. The CDR3 is made up of 16 amino acids. The CDR3 region has the DNA TGTGCCAGCAGCTGGGACAGGGGCTCCTATAATTCACCCCTCCACTTT. Protein product: CASSWDRGSYNSPLHF.

J is TRBJ1-5 and V is TRBV6-1; possibly TRBD1 for D (6 bases). Trimming took off 2 bases at V and 3 bases at J, with 20 bases between the two ends. Germline loops: CDR1 MNHNS, CDR2 SASEGT. This CDR3 has 18 residues. CDR3 loop: CASSEIGPNRVINQPQHF. Here the CDR3 DNA reads TGTGCCAGCAGTGAAATCGGGCCCAACAGGGTTATCAATCAGCCCCAGCATTTT.